This is a list of T cell receptor beta chains from one sample in a study of T-cell memory formation after mild COVID-19. TCRdb independently ran MiXCR on the 5' RACE reads; one entry per CDR3 protein. This table holds about 290,000 distinct CDR3 sequences, around 15% found once. The sequenced sample was PBMCs or a T cell subset sorted from them (not recorded which). Receptor source: a man aged 18-30 years who had mild COVID-19 (a few samples of this study predate the infection). Cell type and time point are not known. CDR3s include the opening cysteine and the closing phenylalanine or tryptophan. D genes are given only for firm matches. Size is omitted from some rows. Given values are once, few, many or a class for expanded clones.

abundance | j_gene | v_gene | d_gene | CDR3aa | CDR3nt
few | TRBJ2-3 | TRBV6-5 | TRBD2 | CASSYLSGGTSTDTQYF | TGTGCCAGCAGTTACCTTAGCGGGGGAACTAGCACAGATACGCAGTATTTT
NA | TRBJ2-7 | TRBV10-1 | NA | CASSVGYEQYF | TGCGCCAGCAGTGTCGGGTACGAGCAGTACTTC
NA | TRBJ1-2 | TRBV6-5 | NA | CATLRGIYGYTF | TGTGCCACTCTTAGGGGGATCTATGGCTACACCTTC
NA | TRBJ1-1 | TRBV12-3/TRBV12-4 | NA | CASSREVDTEAFF | TGTGCCAGCAGTCGGGAGGTCGACACTGAAGCTTTCTTT
NA | TRBJ2-7 | TRBV20-1 | NA | CSARAALALSYEQYF | TGCAGTGCTAGAGCTGCTCTAGCGTTGTCCTACGAGCAGTACTTC
NA | TRBJ2-1 | TRBV29-1 | NA | CSVSGIWQFF | TGCAGCGTCTCGGGAATTTGGCAGTTCTTC
NA | TRBJ1-1 | TRBV3-1 | TRBD1 | CASSWNRGPEAFF | TGTGCCAGCAGTTGGAACAGGGGCCCTGAAGCTTTCTTT
NA | TRBJ1-1 | TRBV14 | NA | CASSQGAGWSTEAFF | TGTGCCAGCAGCCAAGGGGCGGGGTGGTCCACTGAAGCTTTCTTT
NA | TRBJ1-2 | TRBV4-1 | NA | CASSQDPLLYGYTF | TGCGCCAGCAGCCAAGATCCGCTACTCTATGGCTACACCTTC
few | TRBJ2-7 | TRBV7-9 | NA | CASGRSRSYEQYF | TGTGCCAGCGGGAGGTCTCGCTCCTACGAGCAGTACTTC
once | TRBJ1-2 | TRBV29-1 | TRBD1 | CSVSSGQNYGYTF | TGCAGCGTTTCCTCGGGACAGAACTATGGCTACACCTTC
few | TRBJ2-7 | TRBV15 | NA | CATSRDPASYEQYF | TGTGCCACCAGCAGAGACCCGGCCTCCTACGAGCAGTACTTC
NA | TRBJ1-6 | TRBV5-1 | NA | CASSSRINSPLHF | TGCGCCAGCAGTTCCAGGATTAATTCACCCCTCCACTTT
few | TRBJ1-6 | TRBV4-3 | TRBD1 | CASSPRLLGTDNSPLHF | TGCGCCAGCAGCCCCCGCTTACTTGGGACAGACAATTCACCCCTCCACTTT
few | TRBJ1-2 | TRBV7-2 | TRBD1 | CASSLVGGVGYTF | TGTGCCAGCAGCTTGGTAGGGGGCGTCGGCTACACCTTC
NA | TRBJ1-6 | TRBV4-1 | TRBD1 | CASSQDEGGASLHF | TGCGCCAGCAGCCAAGATGAAGGGGGCGCATCCCTCCACTTT
NA | TRBJ1-1 | TRBV4-2 | NA | CASSHQLNRNTEAFF | TGTGCCAGCAGCCACCAGCTTAACAGGAACACTGAAGCTTTCTTT
few | TRBJ2-5 | TRBV6-2/TRBV6-3 | NA | CASSYMDNQETQYF | TGTGCCAGCAGTTACATGGACAACCAAGAGACCCAGTACTTC
NA | TRBJ1-6 | TRBV7-9 | NA | CASSLEAMGQISPLHF | TGTGCCAGCAGCTTAGAGGCCATGGGACAAATTTCACCCCTCCACTTT
many | TRBJ2-7 | TRBV10-1 | NA | CASSESLATHEQYF | TGCGCCAGCAGTGAGTCATTAGCGACCCACGAGCAGTACTTC
few | TRBJ1-6 | TRBV4-3 | NA | CASSAKADSPLHF | TGCGCCAGCAGCGCCAAGGCCGATTCACCCCTCCACTTT
few | TRBJ2-1 | TRBV5-1 | NA | CASSLEPTDNEQFF | TGCGCCAGCAGCTTGGAGCCTACCGACAATGAGCAGTTCTTC
NA | TRBJ1-1 | TRBV5-1 | TRBD1 | CASRPDRGLMNTEAFF | TGCGCCAGCAGGCCCGACAGGGGGTTGATGAACACTGAAGCTTTCTTT
few | TRBJ1-6 | TRBV7-2 | TRBD1 | CASSRTGGILNSPLHF | TGTGCCAGCAGCAGGACAGGGGGCATTCTAAATTCACCCCTCCACTTT
NA | TRBJ2-1 | TRBV5-1 | NA | CASSFSIKLGGEQFF | TGCGCCAGCAGCTTCAGTATCAAGTTGGGGGGTGAGCAGTTCTTC
NA | TRBJ2-3 | TRBV24-1 | NA | CATSDLGGSTDTQYF | TGTGCCACCAGTGATTTGGGGGGGAGCACAGATACGCAGTATTTT
few | TRBJ1-5 | TRBV15 | NA | CATSRPRDEGNQPQHF | TGTGCCACCAGCAGACCGAGGGATGAGGGCAATCAGCCCCAGCATTTT
NA | TRBJ1-5 | TRBV28 | NA | CASTAGQGRREPQHF | TGTGCCAGCACCGCAGGCCAGGGGAGAAGGGAGCCCCAGCATTTT
few | TRBJ2-1 | TRBV7-2 | NA | CASSPWEEGEQFF | TGTGCCAGCAGCCCTTGGGAGGAGGGTGAGCAGTTCTTC
NA | TRBJ2-1 | TRBV6-6 | NA | CASSYSNVGNEQFF | TGTGCCAGCAGTTACTCGAATGTCGGGAATGAGCAGTTCTTC
many | TRBJ2-5 | TRBV10-3 | NA | CATAGPRVQETQYF | TGTGCCACCGCTGGGCCGCGCGTACAAGAGACCCAGTACTTC
NA | TRBJ1-6 | TRBV6-5 | NA | CASSYKPAPVRPNSPLHF | TGTGCCAGCAGTTACAAGCCAGCCCCAGTTAGACCTAATTCACCCCTCCACTTT
NA | TRBJ1-4 | TRBV5-1 | TRBD1 | CASRTGTGNEKLFF | TGCGCCAGCAGGACCGGGACAGGGAATGAAAAACTGTTTTTT
many | TRBJ1-5 | TRBV19 | NA | CASTMAGVRPQHF | TGTGCCAGTACCATGGCGGGGGTCCGGCCCCAGCATTTT
few | TRBJ2-5 | TRBV12-3/TRBV12-4 | NA | CASSPGGHGETQYF | TGTGCCAGCAGCCCAGGGGGGCATGGGGAGACCCAGTACTTC
NA | TRBJ2-2 | TRBV7-9 | NA | CASSLKERDTGELFF | TGTGCCAGCAGCCTCAAAGAGCGGGACACCGGGGAGCTGTTTTTT
few | TRBJ2-2 | TRBV20-1 | NA | CSARDFQTGDTGELFF | TGCAGTGCTAGAGATTTTCAGACAGGCGACACCGGGGAGCTGTTTTTT
NA | TRBJ2-5 | TRBV20-1 | TRBD2 | CSAKEGRDGETQYF | TGCAGTGCCAAAGAGGGGAGGGATGGGGAGACCCAGTACTTC
NA | TRBJ1-6 | TRBV7-6 | NA | CASSLGERSPLHF | TGTGCCAGCAGCTTAGGGGAACGATCACCCCTCCACTTT
many | TRBJ1-2 | TRBV12-3/TRBV12-4 | NA | CASSLGQNYGYTF | TGTGCCAGCAGCCTCGGACAGAACTATGGCTACACCTTC
many | TRBJ1-5 | TRBV19 | NA | CASGPTVYSNQPQHF | TGTGCCAGTGGCCCGACCGTCTATAGCAATCAGCCCCAGCATTTT
many | TRBJ1-2 | TRBV7-2 | TRBD1 | CASSLRQGGYTF | TGTGCCAGCAGCCTCAGACAGGGTGGCTACACCTTC
NA | TRBJ2-2 | TRBV25-1 | NA | CASSEFGAGELFF | TGTGCCAGCAGTGAATTTGGGGCCGGGGAGCTGTTTTTT
NA | TRBJ2-2 | TRBV18 | TRBD1 | CASSPPGQRNTGELFF | TGTGCCAGCTCACCGCCGGGACAGAGAAACACCGGGGAGCTGTTTTTT
few | TRBJ2-2 | TRBV12-3/TRBV12-4 | TRBD1 | CASSLTAGTGVTGELFF | TGTGCCAGCAGTTTAACCGCCGGGACAGGGGTCACCGGGGAGCTGTTTTTT
NA | TRBJ2-3 | TRBV29-1 | NA | CSVNRDLSTDTQYF | TGCAGCGTTAACCGGGACTTAAGCACAGATACGCAGTATTTT
NA | TRBJ2-5 | TRBV7-9 | NA | CASSGRRGSRVGTQYF | TGTGCCAGCAGTGGACGAAGGGGCTCGAGGGTGGGGACCCAGTACTTC
NA | TRBJ2-1 | TRBV29-1 | TRBD2 | CSVDGPSGPYNEQFF | TGCAGCGTTGATGGGCCTAGCGGGCCCTACAATGAGCAGTTCTTC
NA | TRBJ2-3 | TRBV20-1 | NA | CSARLATRKDTQYF | TGCAGTGCCAGACTCGCTACAAGGAAAGATACGCAGTATTTT
NA | TRBJ1-5 | TRBV4-1 | NA | CASSQEQPKFVLNQPQHF | TGCGCCAGCAGCCAAGAACAACCCAAGTTCGTCCTCAATCAGCCCCAGCATTTT
NA | TRBJ2-3 | TRBV27 | TRBD1 | CASSFLGQGTDTQYF | TGTGCCAGCAGTTTCTTAGGACAGGGGACAGATACGCAGTATTTT
many | TRBJ2-7 | TRBV29-1 | NA | CSVVRSYEQYF | TGCAGCGTTGTACGGTCCTACGAGCAGTACTTC
few | TRBJ1-1 | TRBV10-3 | NA | CAIRSTTDSPIEAFF | TGTGCCATCAGATCGACCACGGACAGTCCGATAGAAGCTTTCTTT